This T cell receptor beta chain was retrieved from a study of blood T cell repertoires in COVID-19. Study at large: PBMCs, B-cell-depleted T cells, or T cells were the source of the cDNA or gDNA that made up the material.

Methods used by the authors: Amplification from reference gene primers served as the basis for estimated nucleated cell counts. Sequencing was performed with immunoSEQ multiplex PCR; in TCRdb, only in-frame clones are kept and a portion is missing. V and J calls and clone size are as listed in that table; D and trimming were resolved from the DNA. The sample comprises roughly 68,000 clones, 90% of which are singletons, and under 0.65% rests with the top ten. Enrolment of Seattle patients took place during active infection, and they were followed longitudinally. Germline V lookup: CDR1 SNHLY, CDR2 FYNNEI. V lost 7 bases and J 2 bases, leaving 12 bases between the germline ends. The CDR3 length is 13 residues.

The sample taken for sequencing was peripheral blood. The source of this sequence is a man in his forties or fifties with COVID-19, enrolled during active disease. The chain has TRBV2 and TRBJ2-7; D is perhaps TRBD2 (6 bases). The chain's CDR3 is CASTGDGAYEQYF. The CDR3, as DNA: TGTGCCAGCACGGGGGACGGGGCCTACGAGCAGTACTTC.